In this sample, the clone carrying this TCR beta chain turned up a few times. Its antigen remains unknown. Following extraction, RNA underwent reverse transcription to cDNA, which served as the sequencing template. Some clones are missing from TCRdb's copy, which holds only in-frame ones; the method was immunoSEQ multiplex PCR. The sample has approximately 89,000 clones, roughly 42% seen once; the top ten hold 0.79%. This sample was included in a study of CD8+ T cells in alopecia areata. Study in general: The drug, oral tofacitinib, was given to treated patients at 5 to 10 mg twice daily. General study results and limits: Lesional scalp exceeded normal scalp in clonality, especially in alopecia totalis/universalis.

Deletions cut 7 bases from V and 1 base from J, with 14 bases between. The germline V gene has CDR1 MDHEN and CDR2 SYDVKM. The CDR3 totals 14 residues. The J gene is TRBJ2-7, the V gene TRBV28; possibly TRBD2 for D (5 bases). The TCR sequence derives from a human donor with alopecia areata. What was sequenced was CD4+ T cells sorted from blood. The CDR3 region has the DNA TGTGCCAGCACAACGGGGTTTGGGTCCTACGAGCAGTACTTC. This encodes CASTTGFGSYEQYF.